These 13 T cell receptor beta chains came from one sample sequenced in a study of T cells in Graves' hyperthyroidism and ophthalmopathy. Amplified regions were TCR beta CDR3 sequences from RNA transcripts. The primer set for the first-round RT-PCR of the TCR CDR3 was HTBI. One entry per CDR3 protein, called by TCRdb with MiXCR from the multiplex PCR reads. The table includes about 350,000 distinct CDR3 sequences, roughly 13% detected once. Sample: blood. The receptors here all came from a woman aged 25 to 39 with Graves' hyperthyroidism.

This clonotype occurred many times. The rearrangement joins TRBV5-1 to TRBJ1-1; D unclear. V was trimmed by 4 bases and J by 6 bases, leaving 19 bases between them. CDR3 length equals 15 residues. The germline V gene encodes CDR1 SGHRS and CDR2 YFSETQ. CDR3 sequence reads: CASSLRRRATPEAFF. Here the CDR3 DNA reads TGCGCCAGCAGCCTCAGACGGAGGGCGACCCCTGAAGCTTTCTTT.

This clonotype was detected many times. V and J are TRBV24-1 and TRBJ1-5, with a possible D match to TRBD1 (5 bases). This CDR3 has 12 residues. Trimming shortened V by 12 bases and J by 2 bases, and 10 bases separated the two germline ends. The V gene's germline CDR1 is KGHDR and CDR2 SFDVKD. CDR3 sequence reads: CASQGGNQPQHF. Here the CDR3 DNA reads TGTGCCTCCCAAGGGGGCAATCAGCCCCAGCATTTT.

This clonotype has just a few counts. The chain couples TRBV27 to TRBJ2-7; maybe TRBD1 (5 bases). V was trimmed by 6 bases and J by 4 bases, leaving 22 bases between them. There are 16 residues in the CDR3. The V gene's germline CDR1 is MNHEY and CDR2 SMNVEV (reference sequence). DNA of the CDR3: TGTGCCAGCAGCCTCTCGACTGCATACAGACAGTACGAGCAGTACTTC. Protein: CASSLSTAYRQYEQYF.

This clonotype was detected only a few times. An end of the junction does not agree with germline; a read error may underlie this. The V call is TRBV6-2 or TRBV6-3, the J call TRBJ2-3; D ambiguous. The CDR3 covers 12 residues. From germline, CDR1 is MNHEY and CDR2 SVGEGT. CDR3 coding DNA: TGTACCAGCAGTCGAACCCCAGATACGCAGTATTTT. Amino acid sequence: CTSSRTPDTQYF.

This clonotype was detected only a few times. This rearrangement joins TRBV7-9 to TRBJ1-5, with a possible D match to TRBD1 (5 bases). V was clipped by 11 bases and J by 1 base, with 15 bases between them. From germline, CDR1 is SEHNR and CDR2 FQNEAQ (reference sequence). There are 14 residues in the CDR3. CDR3 bases: TGTGCCGGCATCTTGGGACCAAGCAATCAGCCCCAGCATTTT. Translation gives CAGILGPSNQPQHF.

This chain connects TRBV19 to TRBJ1-2; D gene uncertain. V shed 6 bases and J shed 4 bases, with 15 bases lying between them. This CDR3 spans 14 amino acids. Germline CDR1 and CDR2: LNHDA and SQIVND (reference sequence). The CDR3 reads CASRPLGDLYGYTF. The CDR3 DNA reads as TGTGCCAGTAGGCCTTTAGGAGACCTCTATGGCTACACCTTC.

This clonotype was counted a few times. The CDR3 end shows no conserved phenylalanine or tryptophan, and so a read error is likely. The DNA is left out, because the CDR3 cannot be placed on it with certainty; the CDR3 is given as TCRdb lists it. V is TRBV28 and J is TRBJ2-5; no check of the table's D call, TRBD1, against the DNA was made. The CDR3 is 17 residues long, counting both termini. From germline, CDR1 is MDHEN and CDR2 SYDVKM. This CDR3 reads CASSFFGQGARKETQYL.

Ten or more counts support this clonotype. This chain links TRBV12-3 or TRBV12-4 with TRBJ2-7; 12 bases map to TRBD2. CDR3 size: 16 residues. Unmatched junction bases numbered 5, after V lost 1 base and J lost 4 bases. The CDR3 protein is CASSLDGLAGPYEQYF. CDR3 bases: TGTGCCAGCAGTTTAGACGGACTAGCGGGGCCTTACGAGCAGTACTTC.

The table lists this clonotype with many counts. The genes are TRBV11-1 and TRBJ2-6, with D unresolved. The V end was cut by 5 bases, the J end by 3 bases, with 14 bases between. Germline loops: CDR1 SGHAT, CDR2 FQDESV (reference sequence). The CDR3 is 16 amino acids. CDR3 protein: CASSPVSGGGANVLTF. As DNA, the CDR3 is TGTGCCAGCAGCCCCGTCTCAGGTGGTGGGGCCAACGTCCTGACTTTC.

This clonotype was detected only a few times. The chain has TRBV3-1 and TRBJ1-4; 7 positions match TRBD1. The V segment lost 3 bases and the J segment 7 bases; nucleotides outside the gene matches: 11. Germline V gene lookup returns CDR1 LGHDT and CDR2 YNNKEL (reference sequence). The CDR3 totals 16 residues. Here the CDR3 reads CASSQAPGQVSEKLFF. The CDR3 DNA reads as TGTGCCAGCAGCCAGGCACCCGGACAGGTTTCTGAAAAACTGTTTTTT.

In its sample, this clonotype was seen many times. The chain's CDR3 is CASSLGSFGGGRYGEQFF. The DNA for the CDR3 is TGTGCCAGCAGCTTAGGTTCGTTCGGGGGAGGCCGCTACGGTGAGCAGTTCTTC. The chain recombines TRBV11-2 with TRBJ2-1, with D possibly being TRBD2 (6 bases). V was pared by 1 base and J by 9 bases, with 25 bases between. The CDR3 is made up of 18 amino acids. Per the germline V gene, CDR1 is SGHAT and CDR2 is FQNNGV.

The V and J genes are TRBV5-1 and TRBJ2-7; D is ambiguous. The CDR3 is made up of 14 amino acids. CDR1 is SGHRS, CDR2 YFSETQ, per germline. V shed 0 bases and J shed 5 bases, with 12 bases lying between them. This chain's CDR3 is CASSLGSKRNEQYF. In DNA, the CDR3 is TGCGCCAGCAGCTTGGGGTCGAAAAGGAACGAGCAGTACTTC.

This clonotype was seen repeatedly, ten times or more. The rearrangement uses TRBV6-2 or TRBV6-3 and TRBJ2-5, with TRBD1 matching 8 bases. The CDR3 runs 15 residues. Germline V CDR1 and CDR2: MNHEY, SVGEGT. V lost 3 bases to trimming and J lost 5 bases; unmatched junction nucleotides: 8. DNA for the CDR3: TGTGCCAGCAGTTATCAGGGCAGGGGGCGGGAGACCCAGTACTTC. It encodes CASSYQGRGRETQYF.